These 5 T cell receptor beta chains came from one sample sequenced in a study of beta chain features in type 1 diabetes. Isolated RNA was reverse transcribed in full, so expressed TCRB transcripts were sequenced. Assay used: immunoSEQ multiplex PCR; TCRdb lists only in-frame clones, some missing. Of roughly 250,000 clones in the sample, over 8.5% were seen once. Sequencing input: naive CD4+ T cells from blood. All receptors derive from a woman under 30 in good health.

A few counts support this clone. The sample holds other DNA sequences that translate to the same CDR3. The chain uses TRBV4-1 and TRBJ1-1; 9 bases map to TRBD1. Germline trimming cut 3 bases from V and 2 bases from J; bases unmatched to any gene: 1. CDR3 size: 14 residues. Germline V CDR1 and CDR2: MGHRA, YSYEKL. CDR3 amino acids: CASSQGQGNTEAFF. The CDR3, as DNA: TGCGCCAGCAGCCAGGGACAGGGAAACACTGAAGCTTTCTTT.

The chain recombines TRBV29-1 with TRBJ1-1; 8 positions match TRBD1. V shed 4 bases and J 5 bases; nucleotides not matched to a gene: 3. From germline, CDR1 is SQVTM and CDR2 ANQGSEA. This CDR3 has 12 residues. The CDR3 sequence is CSVGQGTTEAFF. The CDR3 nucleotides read TGCAGCGTTGGACAGGGGACGACTGAAGCTTTCTTT.

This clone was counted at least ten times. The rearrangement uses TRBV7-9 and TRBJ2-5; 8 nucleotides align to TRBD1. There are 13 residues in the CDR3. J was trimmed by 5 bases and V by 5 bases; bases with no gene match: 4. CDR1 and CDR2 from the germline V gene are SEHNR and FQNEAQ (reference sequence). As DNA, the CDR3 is TGTGCCAGCAGCCCCAGGACAGGGGAGACCCAGTACTTC. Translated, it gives CASSPRTGETQYF.

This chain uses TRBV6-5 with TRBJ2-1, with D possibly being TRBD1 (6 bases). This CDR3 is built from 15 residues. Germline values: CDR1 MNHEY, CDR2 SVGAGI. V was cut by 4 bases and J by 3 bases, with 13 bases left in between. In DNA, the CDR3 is TGTGCCAGCAGTTTTAAGGGGGACCTCTACAATGAGCAGTTCTTC. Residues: CASSFKGDLYNEQFF.

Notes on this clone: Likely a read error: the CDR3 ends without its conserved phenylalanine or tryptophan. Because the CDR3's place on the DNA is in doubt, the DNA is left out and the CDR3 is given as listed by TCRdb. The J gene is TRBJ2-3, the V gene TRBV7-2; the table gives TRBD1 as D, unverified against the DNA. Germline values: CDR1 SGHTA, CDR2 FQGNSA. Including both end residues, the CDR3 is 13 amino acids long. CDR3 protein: CASSYGLSADTQY.